This T cell receptor (beta chain) is from a study of shared clonotypes between healthy human individuals. Generated by immunoSEQ multiplex PCR, the TCRdb table keeps only in-frame clones and is missing some. The repertoire consists of 2,500,000 or so clones, with 85% to 95% occurring once and the leading ten covering around 0.4%. The sequence was collected from a man aged 18 to 29 in good health. Some clones in this sample may be carry-over from other donors' samples. The sequencing input was naive CD4+ T cells from PBMCs. The subset here: CD45RA+ positively selected.

CDR3 loop: CASSNGTLLLDIQYF. CDR3 bases: TGTGCCAGCAGTAACGGGACTTTGCTCTTGGACATTCAGTACTTC. The rearrangement links TRBV28 to TRBJ2-4; maybe TRBD2 (6 bases). The V gene lost 5 bases and the J gene lost 8 bases, with 19 bases spanning the gap. This CDR3 has 15 residues. Per the germline V gene, CDR1 is MDHEN and CDR2 is SYDVKM.